This T cell receptor (beta chain) was sequenced for a study of shared clonotypes between healthy human individuals. General study results and limits: Clonotype sharing among the donors was expected to vary with sequencing depth.

Every subset's genomic DNA went evenly onto several immunoSEQ plates. Data came from immunoSEQ multiplex PCR; TCRdb stores just in-frame clones and leaves some out. The sample includes approximately 2.3 million clones, more than 85% of them seen just once. In germline, CDR1 is GTSNPN, CDR2 SVGIG (reference sequence). Trimming removed 0 bases at V and 7 bases at J, with 10 bases between. The CDR3 spans 13 residues. This clone appeared a few times. The target antigen is unknown. Healthy HIV-negative adults without recent acute infections or vaccinations served as donors. The sequenced sample consisted of naive CD4+ T cells from PBMCs. Subset here: CD45RA+ positively selected. V usage is TRBV30 and J usage is TRBJ1-5, with no clear D. The TCR originated in a man younger than 30 in good health. Some clones in this sample may be carry-over from other donors' samples. CDR3 residues: CAWSVISRQPQHF. The CDR3 coding sequence is TGTGCCTGGAGTGTAATCTCAAGACAGCCCCAGCATTTT.